This entry is about one T cell receptor beta chain. There is no known antigen for this receptor. Base quality data are lacking; no much larger clone is found one base away. These data originate in a study of shared clonotypes between healthy human individuals (dated by TCRdb to the early 2020s). Context from the whole study: A few men and two women, aged 18 to 49 years, made up the cohort. For each donor, three plates each were used for CD4 naive and CD4 memory, two plates were used for CD8 naive, and one plate was used for CD8 memory. The study deeply sequenced blood TCR repertoires of several healthy adults to estimate repertoire size and the extent of clonotype sharing between individuals. To increase sequencing depth and limit assay-specific biases, TCR repertoire library preparation and sequencing were carried out by different laboratories using diverse techniques. Between about 0.9 and 8.9 billion PBMCs per donor were obtained by leukapheresis. Here is what the overall study found, with its caveats: Larger estimated clonotype richness was generally found for naive subsets than for memory subsets. Sharing across a few donors was observed for around 5% of naive CD4, less than 4% of naive CD8, roughly 2.3% of memory CD4, and around 0.4% of memory CD8 clonotypes. Pairwise subsampling indicated that sequencing depth was expected to affect the degree of clonotype sharing among donors. Compared with non-shared clonotypes, the clonotypes found in all four sorted-subset donors had higher generation probabilities. Sampling was limited to blood, and TCR repertoires in tissue likely differ from TCR repertoires in blood. The genetic and exposure-history diversity represented was limited by the small number of donors. Incomplete sequencing was indicated by rarefaction of sorted-subset datasets, despite the large sequencing depth.

From the germline V gene (reference sequence), CDR1 is MNHNY and CDR2 is SVGAGI. Including cysteine and phenylalanine, the CDR3 has 11 amino acids. Of the read, only the CDR3 DNA is kept; its 33 bases are in frame from base 1. The junction shows trimming of 8 bases on V and 6 bases on J, plus 8 bases between the germline ends. The donors were healthy, HIV-negative adults who had no recently reported acute infections or vaccinations. Every donor was a Caucasian adult residing in Nashville, Tennessee, USA. CD4+ T cells were enriched through magnetic negative selection, after which naive cells were positively selected on CD45RA and the remaining negative fraction served as the memory subset. After blood collection by leukapheresis, PBMCs were isolated using Ficoll-Histopaque density gradient centrifugation and then cryopreserved in the vapor phase of liquid nitrogen. Analytical flow cytometry was used to check the purity and quantity of every magnetically sorted T cell population. Each sorted fraction had its genomic DNA isolated and then quantified by UV absorbance on a Nanodrop 2000c.

Using the deep immunoSEQ assay, multiplex PCR amplified TCR CDR3 regions from genomic DNA. Extracted genomic DNA from each cell subset was distributed evenly across all wells of several immunoSEQ 96-well plates, and each plate was treated as a replicate. For sorted subsets, each replicate PCR was loaded with 200 to 250 ng genomic DNA, equivalent to approximately 33,000 T cell genomes. The purified libraries were quantified using a Qubit 3.0 fluorometer, sized with a Bioanalyzer 2100, and then quantified again using the KAPA Library Quantification kit. A separate single-read 150-cycle Illumina NextSeq 550 flow cell was used to sequence each immunoSEQ 96-well plate. The authors' analysis ran thus. The immunoSEQ output contained only junctional sequences without quality scores, so filtering could not match that applied to full-length reads. To assign V/J genes and CDR3, sequences were annotated against IMGT germline references using PyIR, a Python wrapper for IgBLAST v1.9. Reads with weak V/J assignments (E-value above 1e-6), missing CDR3, stop codons, out-of-frame junctions, or ambiguous translated residues were removed. V3J clonotypes were defined as sequences sharing the same inferred V gene, J gene, and CDR3 amino acid sequence. The percentage overlap between two repertoires was calculated by dividing the number of shared unique clonotypes by the size of the smaller repertoire. Richness of each repertoire was evaluated using RTK rarefaction, the Chao1 estimator, and Recon v2.1 estimates of unobserved clonotypes. Generation probabilities were computed with OLGA for all TCRbeta clonotypes obtained by the gDNA method from a few donors. The table was pulled from immuneACCESS by TCRdb, which kept in-frame rearrangements only. Such tables lose some clones; where checked, under half of the loss comes from unresolved V genes, and the rest has no known cause. Clone size and V and J calls were adopted from that table, with D and trimming inferred from the DNA. Recorded for this sample are fewer than 1.8 million clones; about 98.5% of them occurred a single time. The ten largest clones add up to roughly 0.35% of the sample.

The sequencing sample was made of naive CD4+ T cells sorted from blood. The intended sense of this specimen's cell subset or site label: CD45RA+ positively selected. The receptor chain draws on TRBV6-6 and TRBJ2-1; a weak D assignment points to TRBD1 (6 bases agree). This clonotype was sampled from a man aged 25 to 40 in good health. The encoded CDR3 is CASLQGNEQFF. The nucleotide sequence reads as follows: TGTGCCAGCTTACAGGGCAATGAGCAGTTCTTC.